One and the same sample provided the 28 T cell receptor beta chains below, sequenced in a study of blood T cell repertoires in COVID-19. This table comes from immunoSEQ multiplex PCR, and its TCRdb copy is limited to in-frame clones, with some not included. The repertoire holds about 210,000 clones, with roughly 88% as singletons. The material sequenced was peripheral blood. The origin of the receptors is a man aged 18 to 30 with active or convalescent COVID-19.

This clone was found once. The J gene is TRBJ1-1, the V gene TRBV28; 7 nucleotides match TRBD1. V was clipped by 3 bases and J by 3 bases; unmatched bases: 7. The CDR3 has 15 amino acids. CDR1 and CDR2 from the germline V gene are MDHEN and SYDVKM. The CDR3 region is CASSFWQGGYTEAFF. CDR3 sequence (DNA): TGTGCCAGCAGTTTTTGGCAGGGGGGCTACACTGAAGCTTTCTTT.

This clone was observed a few times. CDR3 in amino acids: CASTPGGLEETQYF. The CDR3, as DNA: TGTGCCAGCACCCCCGGGGGACTAGAAGAGACCCAGTACTTC. The chain combines TRBV6-2 or TRBV6-3 with TRBJ2-5, with 8 bases aligning to TRBD2. The CDR3 consists of 14 residues. Trimming cost V 7 bases and J 3 bases; bases outside gene matches: 7. CDR1 and CDR2 (germline): MNHEY, SVGEGT.

J is TRBJ2-1 and V is TRBV29-1, with 9 bases matching TRBD2. The length of the CDR3 is 15 residues. The V segment lost 3 bases and the J segment 8 bases; nucleotides outside the gene matches: 11. Looked up from germline, CDR1 is SQVTM and CDR2 is ANQGSEA. The CDR3 DNA sequence: TGCAGCGTTGAGTATCCTAGCGGGACTCTCTATGAGCAGTTCTTC. Its protein is CSVEYPSGTLYEQFF.

In this sample, this clone turned up once. The chain couples TRBV29-1 to TRBJ2-3; possible D gene TRBD2, 7 bases. CDR1 SQVTM and CDR2 ANQGSEA come from the germline V gene. V was cut by 3 bases and J by 5 bases, with 9 bases left in between. This CDR3 is 12 amino acids long. This CDR3 is CSVDGGLDTQYF. Here the CDR3 DNA reads TGCAGCGTTGACGGGGGGCTAGATACGCAGTATTTT.

CDR3 region: CASSGSSGDTQYF. DNA of the CDR3: TGCGCCAGCAGTGGGTCTAGCGGAGATACGCAGTATTTT. The chain joins TRBV10-1 to TRBJ2-3; 7 bases agree with TRBD2. CDR1 is WNHNN and CDR2 is SYGVQD in the germline V gene (reference sequence). The ends lost 4 bases at V and 5 bases at J; junction bases unmatched: 3. This CDR3 spans 13 amino acids.

The chain is built from TRBV27 and TRBJ1-1, with D perhaps matching TRBD1 (5 bases). The germline CDR1 and CDR2 sequences are MNHEY and SMNVEV (reference sequence). Deletions cut 0 bases from V and 7 bases from J, with 15 bases between. The CDR3 is 15 residues long. The CDR3 loop reads CASSLSLGQEREAFF. The CDR3 DNA sequence: TGTGCCAGCAGTTTATCGTTGGGGCAGGAGCGTGAAGCTTTCTTT.

CDR3 in amino acids: CASSLRTSGSYEQYF. For the CDR3, the DNA is TGTGCCAGCAGCTTAAGGACTAGCGGATCCTACGAGCAGTACTTC. V is TRBV7-2 and J is TRBJ2-7, with TRBD2 matching over 10 bases. Germline values: CDR1 SGHTA, CDR2 FQGNSA. V dropped 2 bases and J dropped 1; count of bases not matched to a gene: 2. This CDR3 comprises 15 residues.

This chain connects TRBV3-1 (or the pseudogene TRBV3-2) to TRBJ1-6, with TRBD1 matching 7 bases. The CDR3 sequence is 16 residues long. V was pared by 4 bases and J by 4 bases, with 7 bases of the junction left unmatched. From germline, CDR1 is LGHDT and CDR2 YNNKEL (reference sequence). This CDR3 reads CASSRVGGQYNSPLHF. CDR3 bases: TGTGCCAGCAGCCGTGTCGGGGGACAGTATAATTCACCCCTCCACTTT.

This clone has only one observation. V and J are TRBV4-3 and TRBJ1-3; a possible D gene is TRBD1 (5 bases). The CDR3 length is 15 residues. V lost 0 bases, J lost 3 bases, and 9 bases lay in between. The V gene's germline CDR1 is LGHNA and CDR2 YSLEER. The CDR3 loop reads CASSQESGYGNTIYF. The CDR3 DNA is TGCGCCAGCAGCCAAGAATCAGGGTATGGAAACACCATATATTTT.

J is TRBJ1-1 and V is TRBV15; D is ambiguous. CDR3 length: 15 residues. The germline V gene encodes CDR1 LNHNV and CDR2 YYDKDF (reference sequence). V was shortened by 3 bases and J by 0 bases, with 11 bases between the two germline ends. The CDR3 loop reads CATSRKASMNTEAFF. The CDR3 region has the DNA TGTGCCACCAGCAGGAAAGCCTCCATGAACACTGAAGCTTTCTTT.

The chain combines TRBV5-5 with TRBJ2-1; D possibly corresponds to TRBD2 (6 bases). The CDR3 covers 18 residues. Germline V CDR1 and CDR2: SGHKS, YYEKEE (reference sequence). V lost 4 bases and J 5 bases, leaving 25 bases between the germline ends. CDR3 amino acids: CASSGRGKAGKEDNEQFF. The CDR3 DNA is TGTGCCAGCAGCGGCCGGGGGAAGGCGGGAAAGGAGGACAATGAGCAGTTCTTC.

This chain uses TRBV5-1 with TRBJ1-5; maybe TRBD1 (5 bases). The CDR3 sequence is 14 residues long. Trimming removed 4 bases at V and 4 bases at J, with 12 bases between. Germline CDR1 reads SGHRS; CDR2 reads YFSETQ. The chain's CDR3 is CASSPGRGNQPQHF. DNA for the CDR3: TGCGCCAGCAGCCCCGGACGGGGGAATCAGCCCCAGCATTTT.

CDR3 in amino acids: CASSLATDQPQHF. CDR3 nucleotides: TGCGCCAGCAGCTTGGCAACAGATCAGCCCCAGCATTTT. The chain links TRBV5-1 to TRBJ1-5; no clear D gene. Deletions cut 0 bases from V and 5 bases from J, with 6 bases between. Germline CDR1 SGHRS, CDR2 YFSETQ. This CDR3 contains 13 residues.

The CDR3 DNA reads as TGTGCCAGCAGTTTCAGGGGGTACCACGAGCAGTACTTC. Protein product: CASSFRGYHEQYF. J is TRBJ2-7 and V is TRBV28, with 7 bases that match TRBD1. The CDR3 has 13 residues. After removal of 3 bases from V and 5 bases from J, the junction contained 4 bases not matched to a gene. From germline, CDR1 is MDHEN and CDR2 SYDVKM. Variable domain in full (rest from reference TRBV28 and TRBJ2-7): DVKVTQSSRYLVKRTGEKVFLECVQDMDHENMFWYRQDPGLGLRLIYFSYDVKMKEKGDIPEGYSVSREKKERFSLILESASTNQTSMYLCASSFRGYHEQYFGPGTRLTVT.

The table lists this clone with a count of one. The rearrangement uses TRBV6-5 and TRBJ1-2; D may be TRBD1 (6 bases). CDR3 length: 14 residues. The ends were cut back, 7 bases at V and 6 bases at J, with 18 bases in the middle. CDR1 MNHEY and CDR2 SVGAGI come from the germline V gene. In nucleotides, the CDR3 is TGTGCCAGCACCCCGGGATGGGGGCCTGATGGCTACACCTTC. This codes for CASTPGWGPDGYTF.

CDR3 region: CASGGQGFSGANVLTF. The CDR3 DNA reads TGTGCCAGTGGCGGACAGGGATTCTCTGGGGCCAACGTCCTGACTTTC. The chain employs TRBV19 and TRBJ2-6, with 8 nucleotides matching TRBD1. Germline CDR1 and CDR2: LNHDA and SQIVND (reference sequence). The length of the CDR3 is 16 residues. V was clipped by 8 bases and J by 0 bases; unmatched bases: 6.

Remarks on this clone: The same CDR3 is also encoded by other DNA sequences in this sample. The chain carries TRBV14 and TRBJ1-3; 9 positions agree with TRBD1. Germline assignment: CDR1 SGHDN and CDR2 FVKESK. V dropped 9 bases and J dropped 2; count of bases not matched to a gene: 5. This CDR3 region has 14 residues. CDR3 DNA: TGTGCCAGTTCCCGGACAGGGGCTGGAAACACCATATATTTT. Its protein product is CASSRTGAGNTIYF.

V usage is TRBV14 and J usage is TRBJ1-3; 11 nucleotides align to TRBD1. Germline assignment: CDR1 SGHDN and CDR2 FVKESK. With V trimmed by 2 bases and J by 0 bases, 3 bases remained unmatched. The CDR3 runs to 17 residues. This CDR3 reads CASSQTGTGGSGNTIYF. CDR3 DNA sequence: TGTGCCAGCAGCCAAACCGGGACAGGGGGCTCTGGAAACACCATATATTTT.

This clone was seen a handful of times. The chain is built from TRBV5-1 and TRBJ2-2; TRBD2 agrees at 8 bases. The trim removed 2 bases at V and 5 bases at J, leaving 8 bases unmatched. There are 16 residues in the CDR3. Germline CDR1 reads SGHRS; CDR2 reads YFSETQ. The CDR3 DNA follows: TGCGCCAGCAGCTTAGGCGGGGGGCGTCGGACCGGGGAGCTGTTTTTT. Translation gives CASSLGGGRRTGELFF. Combining the CDR3 with reference TRBV5-1 and TRBJ2-2 gives the whole variable domain KAGVTQTPRYLIKTRGQQVTLSCSPISGHRSVSWYQQTPGQGLQFLFEYFSETQRNKGNFPGRFSGRQFSNSRSEMNVSTLELGDSALYLCASSLGGGRRTGELFFGEGSRLTVL.

The J gene is TRBJ1-1, the V gene TRBV4-2; D unresolved. Germline lookup yields CDR1 LGHNA and CDR2 YNFKEQ. CDR3 length: 14 residues. Trimming removed 0 bases from V and 6 bases from J, with 11 bases in between. CDR3 loop: CASSQDSGGPEAFF. CDR3 DNA: TGTGCCAGCAGCCAAGATTCCGGCGGGCCTGAAGCTTTCTTT.

V usage is TRBV5-4 and J usage is TRBJ2-3, with 8 bases aligning to TRBD2. The CDR3 is 14 amino acids. J gave up 6 bases and V 5 bases, and 8 bases lay outside the gene matches. Germline loops: CDR1 SGHNT, CDR2 YYREEE (reference sequence). The CDR3 protein is CASSRTSLTDTQYF. CDR3 DNA: TGTGCCAGCAGTCGGACTAGCCTGACGGATACGCAGTATTTT.

The V call is TRBV5-6, the J call TRBJ2-7, with D perhaps TRBD2 (6 bases). This CDR3 contains 13 residues. Germline V gene data show CDR1 as SGHDT and CDR2 as YYEEEE. Trimming removed 3 bases at V and 0 bases at J, with 7 bases between. The CDR3 reads CASSSGLSYEQYF. DNA for the CDR3: TGTGCCAGCAGCTCGGGACTCTCCTACGAGCAGTACTTC.

The chain carries TRBV7-9 and TRBJ1-3, with D hard to call. Trimming took 0 bases from V and 0 from J, leaving 3 bases between them. The CDR3 contains 14 residues. In germline, CDR1 is SEHNR, CDR2 FQNEAQ (reference sequence). This CDR3 is CASSLARSGNTIYF. As DNA, the CDR3 is TGTGCCAGCAGCTTAGCTCGCTCTGGAAACACCATATATTTT.

The chain is built from TRBV30 and TRBJ2-1; possibly TRBD2 for D (7 bases). Germline values: CDR1 GTSNPN, CDR2 SVGIG (reference sequence). Trimming took 3 bases from V and 1 from J, leaving 13 bases between them. The CDR3 has 15 amino acids. The CDR3 reads CAWRGGTTSYNEQFF. The DNA of the CDR3 is TGTGCCTGGAGGGGGGGGACAACGTCCTACAATGAGCAGTTCTTC.

V gene TRBV27 combines with J gene TRBJ2-2; the D is unclear. Per germline, CDR1 MNHEY and CDR2 SMNVEV (reference sequence). There are 16 residues in the CDR3. V shed 5 bases and J shed 2 bases, with 15 bases lying between them. CDR3 region: CASSRIDFGNTGELFF. The CDR3, as DNA: TGTGCCAGCAGTCGGATTGACTTTGGAAACACCGGGGAGCTGTTTTTT.

V is TRBV6-2 or TRBV6-3 and J is TRBJ2-7, with 9 positions matching TRBD2. V shed 2 bases, J shed 5 bases, and the junction held 10 bases outside the gene matches. The CDR3 is 16 residues long. CDR1 is MNHEY, CDR2 SVGEGT, per germline. In nucleotides, the CDR3 is TGTGCCAGCAGTTACATCGGCGTAGCGGGAGCACACGAGCAGTACTTC. As protein: CASSYIGVAGAHEQYF.

The chain uses TRBV5-1 and TRBJ2-2; perhaps TRBD1 as D (5 bases). Germline CDR1 reads SGHRS; CDR2 reads YFSETQ. The CDR3 has 13 residues. Trimming removed 0 bases at V and 8 bases at J, with 8 bases between. In DNA, the CDR3 is TGCGCCAGCAGCTTGGAAGGGGTGGGGGAGCTGTTTTTT. The encoded protein is CASSLEGVGELFF.

The chain employs TRBV29-1 and TRBJ1-1; D not certain. The CDR3 has 11 amino acids. V was trimmed by 5 bases and J by 0 bases, leaving 4 bases between them. CDR1 is SQVTM, CDR2 ANQGSEA, per germline. CDR3 DNA sequence: TGCAGCGTTTGTATGAACACTGAAGCTTTCTTT. Protein sequence: CSVCMNTEAFF.